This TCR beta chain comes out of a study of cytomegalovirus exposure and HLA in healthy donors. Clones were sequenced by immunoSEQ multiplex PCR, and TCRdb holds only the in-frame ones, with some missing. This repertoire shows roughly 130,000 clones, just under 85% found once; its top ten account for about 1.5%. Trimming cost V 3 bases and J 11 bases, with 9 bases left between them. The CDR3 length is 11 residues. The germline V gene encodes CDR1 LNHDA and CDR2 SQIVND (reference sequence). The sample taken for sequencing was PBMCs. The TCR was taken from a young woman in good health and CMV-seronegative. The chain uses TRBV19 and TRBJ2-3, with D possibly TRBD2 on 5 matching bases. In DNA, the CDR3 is TGTGCCAGTAGTATCCTAGCAAAGCAGTATTTT. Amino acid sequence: CASSILAKQYF.